The entry that follows covers one TCR beta chain sequence. Its antigen remains unidentified. This sample is part of a study of cytotoxic CD8 clonotypes in ibrutinib-treated CLL. Study background: Investigators reported some 24 partial and 2 complete responses; after median approximately 74 months, 14 patients remained remitted and roughly 12 progressed.

Libraries were prepared by immunoSEQ multiplex PCR; TCRdb keeps only in-frame clonotypes and omits some of them. The sample lists about 130,000 clones, 80% to 90% occurring once. General study findings and limits: Few clonotypes were public, and these shrank or held steady under treatment.

The CDR3 contains 13 residues. Germline V gene data show CDR1 as MDHEN and CDR2 as SYDVKM. The V and J ends lost 7 bases and 1 base respectively, with 7 bases between them. This chain joins TRBV28 and TRBJ1-4; weak D call: TRBD1 (5 bases). The clonotype was recovered from a human donor with chronic lymphocytic leukemia. The material sequenced was PBMCs, taken after 24 months of ibrutinib treatment. In DNA form, the CDR3 reads TGTGCCAGCATTGGGGGAACTAATGAAAAACTGTTTTTT. Translating gives CASIGGTNEKLFF.